The 32 T cell receptor beta chains below come from one sample, sequenced in a study of cytomegalovirus exposure and HLA in healthy donors. Assay used: immunoSEQ multiplex PCR; TCRdb lists only in-frame clones, some missing. The sample holds approximately 130,000 clones; roughly 89% are singletons and the top ten take under 2%. Sequenced material: PBMCs. These receptors all come from a woman aged 18-30 years in good health and CMV-seronegative.

The rearrangement joins TRBV2 to TRBJ2-2; D gene uncertain. The V and J ends lost 5 bases and 3 bases respectively, with 7 bases between them. This CDR3 is built from 13 residues. Germline V gene sequence: CDR1 SNHLY, CDR2 FYNNEI. The CDR3 DNA reads as TGTGCCAGCAGTAAGACTGACACCGGGGAGCTGTTTTTT. Translated, it gives CASSKTDTGELFF.

The chain employs TRBV27 and TRBJ2-7; D perhaps matches TRBD2 (6 bases). The CDR3 has 15 residues. Germline V lookup: CDR1 MNHEY, CDR2 SMNVEV (reference sequence). The V and J ends lost 2 bases and 3 bases respectively, with 14 bases between them. The CDR3, as DNA: TGTGCCAGCAGTTTAAGCCCGGGACTCTTCTACGAGCAGTACTTC. This encodes CASSLSPGLFYEQYF.

The V and J genes are TRBV27 and TRBJ2-6; TRBD2 might be the D (5 bases). The V end lost 3 bases, the J end lost 2 bases, and 8 bases lay between the germline ends. The germline V gene has CDR1 MNHEY and CDR2 SMNVEV (reference sequence). The CDR3 consists of 15 residues. CDR3 region: CASSFEGAGANVLTF. The CDR3 DNA follows: TGTGCCAGCAGTTTCGAGGGAGCTGGGGCCAACGTCCTGACTTTC. The full variable domain, with the rest looked up from reference TRBV27 and TRBJ2-6, is EAQVTQNPRYLITVTGKKLTVTCSQNMNHEYMSWYRQDPGLGLRQIYYSMNVEVTDKGDVPEGYKVSRKEKRNFPLILESPSPNQTSLYFCASSFEGAGANVLTFGAGSRLTVL.

This clone has a single count. The CDR3 DNA follows: TGTGCCAGCAGTTTAACAGGATCCTACGAGCAGTACTTC. It specifies CASSLTGSYEQYF. V is TRBV28 and J is TRBJ2-7, with a tentative D call TRBD1 (5 bases). This CDR3 is 13 amino acids long. Trimming pared 2 bases from V and 1 base from J, leaving 6 bases between. Germline CDR1 is MDHEN and CDR2 is SYDVKM. Together with reference TRBV28 and TRBJ2-7, the CDR3 gives the full variable domain: DVKVTQSSRYLVKRTGEKVFLECVQDMDHENMFWYRQDPGLGLRLIYFSYDVKMKEKGDIPEGYSVSREKKERFSLILESASTNQTSMYLCASSLTGSYEQYFGPGTRLTVT.

The chain is built from TRBV2 and TRBJ2-4; D possibly corresponds to TRBD1 (5 bases). CDR1 is SNHLY, CDR2 FYNNEI, per germline. Trimming cost V 6 bases and J 3 bases, with 12 bases left between them. The CDR3 runs to 14 residues. The CDR3 loop is CASRQQENKNIQYF. The CDR3 DNA reads as TGTGCCAGCAGACAACAGGAAAACAAAAACATTCAGTACTTC.

V is TRBV4-1 and J is TRBJ2-3; TRBD2 aligns across 13 bases. Germline V CDR1 and CDR2: MGHRA, YSYEKL. Trimming took 4 bases from V and 1 from J; bases not matched to a gene: 5. There are 17 residues in the CDR3. The CDR3 nucleotides read TGCGCCAGCAGCCCAGGACTAGCGGGGGCCGGCACAGATACGCAGTATTTT. It yields the protein CASSPGLAGAGTDTQYF.

The chain links TRBV5-1 to TRBJ1-2; TRBD1 might be the D (6 bases). This CDR3 is built from 13 residues. The V and J ends lost 4 bases and 5 bases respectively, with 12 bases between them. The germline CDR1 and CDR2 sequences are SGHRS and YFSETQ. The CDR3 nucleotides read TGCGCCAGCAGCCGGAACAGGGAATATGGCTACACCTTC. Amino acids: CASSRNREYGYTF.

V and J are TRBV25-1 and TRBJ2-6; D not resolved. Germline lookup yields CDR1 MGHDK and CDR2 SYGVNS. V was trimmed by 1 base and J by 2 bases, leaving 6 bases between them. This CDR3 spans 15 amino acids. This chain's CDR3 is CASSESVAGANVLTF. In DNA form, the CDR3 reads TGTGCCAGCAGTGAATCAGTTGCTGGGGCCAACGTCCTGACTTTC.

The J gene is TRBJ2-7, the V gene TRBV28; 10 nucleotides match TRBD1. Germline V gene sequence: CDR1 MDHEN, CDR2 SYDVKM. J gave up 4 bases and V 3 bases, and 9 bases lay outside the gene matches. This CDR3 is built from 16 residues. The DNA of the CDR3 is TGTGCCAGCAGTTTCCCCCCGACAGGGGGCAAATACGAGCAGTACTTC. It is translated as CASSFPPTGGKYEQYF.

V is TRBV11-3 and J is TRBJ2-1, with D maybe TRBD1 (5 bases). CDR1 is SGHNT and CDR2 is YENEEA in the germline V gene. With 5 bases removed from V and 6 bases from J, the gap between germline ends came to 17 bases. The CDR3 is 15 residues long. The CDR3 loop is CASSMAAGPGNEQFF. The CDR3 nucleotides are TGTGCCAGCAGCATGGCGGCAGGGCCAGGCAATGAGCAGTTCTTC.

V gene TRBV6-5 combines with J gene TRBJ2-5; TRBD1 matches 9 bases. From germline, CDR1 is MNHEY and CDR2 SVGAGI. This CDR3 contains 15 residues. The V and J ends lost 0 bases and 5 bases, in that order; junction bases with no gene match: 4. The chain's CDR3 is CASSYSVGTGETQYF. As DNA, the CDR3 is TGTGCCAGCAGTTACTCGGTTGGGACAGGGGAGACCCAGTACTTC.

V usage is TRBV28 and J usage is TRBJ2-2; 9 positions match TRBD2. Trimming cost V 2 bases and J 6 bases; bases outside gene matches: 1. The germline CDR1 and CDR2 sequences are MDHEN and SYDVKM. The CDR3 has 14 residues. The CDR3 DNA reads as TGTGCCAGCAGTTTAGGACTAGCGTCCGGGGAGCTGTTTTTT. This codes for CASSLGLASGELFF.

J is TRBJ1-2 and V is TRBV7-9, with D hard to call. The CDR3 sequence is 12 residues long. Trimming took 3 bases from V and 7 from J, leaving 9 bases between them. Per the germline V gene, CDR1 is SEHNR and CDR2 is FQNEAQ (reference sequence). The CDR3 DNA is TGTGCCAGCAGCTTGGACTTTTTTGGCTACACCTTC. It yields the protein CASSLDFFGYTF.

The chain has TRBV7-2 and TRBJ2-1; D might be TRBD1 (5 bases). Germline CDR1 SGHTA, CDR2 FQGNSA. Trimming took 2 bases from V and 3 from J, leaving 5 bases between them. This CDR3 spans 13 amino acids. The CDR3 protein is CASSLQGYNEQFF. Written as DNA, the CDR3 is TGTGCCAGCAGCTTACAGGGCTACAATGAGCAGTTCTTC.

The CDR3 DNA sequence: TGCGCCAGCAGCCAAGTAGCGGCGAACACCGGGGAGCTGTTTTTT. This translates into CASSQVAANTGELFF. The chain uses TRBV4-3 and TRBJ2-2, with D possibly TRBD2 on 6 matching bases. Trimming shortened V by 1 base and J by 0 bases, and 6 bases separated the two germline ends. CDR1 LGHNA and CDR2 YSLEER come from the germline V gene. The CDR3 is 15 amino acids.

The rearrangement uses TRBV4-1 and TRBJ2-5; TRBD2 is a possible D gene (5 bases). Trimming removed 2 bases from V and 2 bases from J, with 15 bases in between. Germline loops: CDR1 MGHRA, CDR2 YSYEKL. This CDR3 has 16 residues. The CDR3 DNA follows: TGCGCCAGCAGCCAAACCCGAACTAGTTTTCAAGAGACCCAGTACTTC. Residues: CASSQTRTSFQETQYF.

The rearrangement uses TRBV2 and TRBJ2-7, with a weak D call TRBD1 (6 bases). Germline V gene data show CDR1 as SNHLY and CDR2 as FYNNEI. The CDR3 is 11 residues long. V lost 3 bases and J lost 9, with 9 bases in between. The DNA of the CDR3 is TGTGCCAGCAGTGAGGCAGGGGTGCAGTACTTC. It codes for CASSEAGVQYF. The variable domain in full, completed from reference TRBV2 and TRBJ2-7, reads EPEVTQTPSHQVTQMGQEVILRCVPISNHLYFYWYRQILGQKVEFLVSFYNNEISEKSEIFDDQFSVERPDGSNFTLKIRSTKLEDSAMYFCASSEAGVQYFGPGTRLTVT.

V and J are TRBV6-9 and TRBJ2-7; 10 bases are shared with TRBD1. The CDR3 is made up of 13 amino acids. Trimming at V came to 7 bases and at J to 5 bases, leaving 5 bases not matched to a gene. Germline V gene data show CDR1 as MNHGY and CDR2 as SVAAGI. The CDR3 loop is CASNPDRGHEQYF. DNA of the CDR3: TGTGCCAGCAACCCCGACAGGGGGCACGAGCAGTACTTC.

The gene calls are TRBV5-4 and TRBJ1-2, with a possible D match to TRBD1 (6 bases). Germline V lookup: CDR1 SGHNT, CDR2 YYREEE (reference sequence). The CDR3 has 14 amino acids. Trimming pared 4 bases from V and 5 bases from J, leaving 15 bases between. CDR3: CASSQGHVLYGYTF. CDR3 in DNA: TGTGCCAGCAGCCAGGGACACGTACTTTATGGCTACACCTTC.

The rearrangement joins TRBV15 to TRBJ1-2; tentative D call: TRBD1 (5 bases). The CDR3 covers 17 residues. CDR1 and CDR2 from the germline V gene are LNHNV and YYDKDF (reference sequence). V lost 0 bases and J lost 1, with 15 bases in between. The CDR3 protein is CATSREDKPRSNYGYTF. As DNA, the CDR3 is TGTGCCACCAGCAGAGAGGACAAGCCCAGGAGTAACTATGGCTACACCTTC. Full variable domain (outside the CDR3, taken from reference TRBV15 and TRBJ1-2): DAMVIQNPRYQVTQFGKPVTLSCSQTLNHNVMYWYQQKSSQAPKLLFHYYDKDFNNEADTPDNFQSRRPNTSFCFLDIRSPGLGDTAMYLCATSREDKPRSNYGYTFGSGTRLTVV.

V is TRBV28 and J is TRBJ1-3, with unresolved D. This CDR3 is 17 amino acids long. The V and J ends lost 5 bases and 2 bases respectively, with 19 bases between them. Germline loops: CDR1 MDHEN, CDR2 SYDVKM. The CDR3 here is CASSPPLGVGTGNTIYF. The CDR3, as DNA: TGTGCCAGCAGTCCACCCCTGGGCGTCGGGACTGGAAACACCATATATTTT.

The chain uses TRBV5-1 and TRBJ2-3, with 10 bases identical to TRBD2. The CDR3 length is 16 residues. The germline gives CDR1 SGHRS, CDR2 YFSETQ. J gave up 1 base and V 4 bases, and 6 bases lay outside the gene matches. DNA of the CDR3: TGCGCCAGCAGCCAAGGACTAGCGGACGGCACAGATACGCAGTATTTT. Protein product: CASSQGLADGTDTQYF.

The chain couples TRBV30 to TRBJ2-1, with a tentative D call TRBD2 (5 bases). Germline V gene data show CDR1 as GTSNPN and CDR2 as SVGIG (reference sequence). The V and J ends lost 2 bases and 8 bases respectively, with 7 bases between them. This CDR3 is 11 amino acids long. The CDR3 sequence: CAWSTGYEQFF. For the CDR3, the DNA is TGTGCCTGGAGTACGGGGTATGAGCAGTTCTTC.

The chain couples TRBV7-9 to TRBJ2-5, with TRBD2 as a possible D gene (5 bases). V lost 5 bases and J 1 base, leaving 11 bases between the germline ends. Germline V CDR1 and CDR2: SEHNR, FQNEAQ (reference sequence). CDR3 length: 14 residues. The CDR3 DNA follows: TGTGCCAGCAGCGTTTCGGGAATCCAAGAGACCCAGTACTTC. Its translation: CASSVSGIQETQYF.

The rearrangement joins TRBV19 to TRBJ1-1; TRBD1 is a possible D gene (5 bases). This CDR3 spans 13 amino acids. V lost 7 bases, J lost 2 bases, and 11 bases lay in between. Germline V gene sequence: CDR1 LNHDA, CDR2 SQIVND (reference sequence). CDR3 sequence: CASTGTSNTEAFF. The CDR3 nucleotides are TGTGCCAGTACCGGGACTAGCAACACTGAAGCTTTCTTT.

The chain has TRBV27 and TRBJ1-1, with a weak D call TRBD1 (5 bases). V was cut by 3 bases and J by 4 bases, with 9 bases left in between. The CDR3 spans 13 residues. Germline lookup yields CDR1 MNHEY and CDR2 SMNVEV (reference sequence). CDR3 sequence reads: CASSLGRGTEAFF. CDR3 nucleotides: TGTGCCAGCAGTTTGGGGAGGGGCACTGAAGCTTTCTTT.

This clone is a singleton in its sample. J is TRBJ2-7 and V is TRBV4-2; no clear D. The germline V gene has CDR1 LGHNA and CDR2 YNFKEQ. CDR3 length: 14 residues. Trimming cost V 1 base and J 2 bases, with 9 bases left between them. The CDR3 nucleotides read TGTGCCAGCAGCCAAGTTTACGGTGCCTACGAGCAGTACTTC. Translating gives CASSQVYGAYEQYF.

This clone was recorded only once. The chain couples TRBV28 to TRBJ1-1, with D possibly matching TRBD1 (6 bases). The V gene's germline CDR1 is MDHEN and CDR2 SYDVKM. V gave up 5 bases and J gave up 1 base, with 11 bases separating them. CDR3 length: 14 residues. In DNA form, the CDR3 reads TGTGCCAGCAGTCCACAGGGAGAGAACACTGAAGCTTTCTTT. Protein: CASSPQGENTEAFF.

J is TRBJ1-5 and V is TRBV6-5, with 9 nucleotides matching TRBD1. Losses at the gene ends were 5 bases for V and 2 bases for J; bases not matched to a gene: 4. The CDR3 runs 15 residues. The germline CDR1 and CDR2 sequences are MNHEY and SVGAGI. CDR3 protein: CASSQRQGGNQPQHF. The CDR3 nucleotides are TGTGCCAGCAGTCAACGACAGGGGGGCAATCAGCCCCAGCATTTT.

The chain recombines TRBV7-3 with TRBJ2-7; unclear D gene. V lost 6 bases and J lost 6, with 15 bases in between. Looked up from germline, CDR1 is SGHTA and CDR2 is FQGTGA. The CDR3 runs 13 residues. For the CDR3, the DNA is TGTGCCAGCAGTCGCGTAATAGAATCCGAGCAGTACTTC. It yields the protein CASSRVIESEQYF.

This chain joins TRBV9 and TRBJ2-5, with TRBD1 matching over 10 bases. The CDR3 has 16 amino acids. Germline lookup yields CDR1 SGDLS and CDR2 YYNGEE. V dropped 5 bases and J dropped 1; count of bases not matched to a gene: 8. For the CDR3, the DNA is TGTGCCAGCAGTACCGGGGGACAGGGGTCCCAAGAGACCCAGTACTTC. Its translation is CASSTGGQGSQETQYF.

V gene TRBV15 combines with J gene TRBJ2-1, with TRBD2 matching over 8 bases. Losses at the gene ends were 0 bases for V and 9 bases for J; bases not matched to a gene: 4. CDR3 length: 14 residues. Looked up from germline, CDR1 is LNHNV and CDR2 is YYDKDF (reference sequence). CDR3 region: CATSRDPGGGEQFF. CDR3 coding DNA: TGTGCCACCAGCAGAGATCCCGGGGGGGGTGAGCAGTTCTTC.